Shown below are 17 T cell receptor beta chains from a single sample sequenced in a study of blood T cell repertoires in COVID-19. Some clones are missing from TCRdb's copy, which holds only in-frame ones; the method was immunoSEQ multiplex PCR. The table lists around 80,000 clones, around 80% of them singletons. Input material: peripheral blood. The receptor set was obtained from a woman older than 75 with acute or convalescent COVID-19.

This clone was detected only once. The V call is TRBV7-2, the J call TRBJ2-7; 9 bases align to TRBD1. Germline CDR1 SGHTA, CDR2 FQGNSA. Unmatched junction bases numbered 5, after V lost 5 bases and J lost 3 bases. The CDR3 has 14 residues. The CDR3: CASSPRDRDYEQYF. In DNA form, the CDR3 reads TGTGCCAGCAGCCCCAGGGACAGGGACTACGAGCAGTACTTC.

In nucleotides, the CDR3 is TGTGCCAGCAGTTTTTGGGAGCGGGGGGTATATGAGCAGTTCTTC. Residues: CASSFWERGVYEQFF. The J gene is TRBJ2-1, the V gene TRBV28, with 9 bases that match TRBD2. Germline trimming cut 3 bases from V and 8 bases from J; bases unmatched to any gene: 8. The CDR3 length is 15 residues. Germline lookup yields CDR1 MDHEN and CDR2 SYDVKM.

This rearrangement joins TRBV9 to TRBJ1-1, with D perhaps TRBD1 (6 bases). The germline gives CDR1 SGDLS, CDR2 YYNGEE. Between the trimmed V and J ends, which lost 1 base and 0 bases, there was a span of 10 bases. CDR3 length equals 15 residues. Here the CDR3 reads CASSVYTGMNTEAFF. The CDR3 coding sequence is TGTGCCAGCAGCGTATACACAGGGATGAACACTGAAGCTTTCTTT.

V usage is TRBV30 and J usage is TRBJ2-1; D uncertain. With 5 bases removed from V and 7 bases from J, the gap between germline ends came to 9 bases. CDR3 size: 11 residues. Looked up from germline, CDR1 is GTSNPN and CDR2 is SVGIG (reference sequence). Here the CDR3 reads CAWGLLNEQFF. CDR3 DNA sequence: TGTGCCTGGGGTCTATTAAATGAGCAGTTCTTC.

This chain connects TRBV6-2 or TRBV6-3 to TRBJ2-2; possible D gene TRBD1, 6 bases. Germline CDR1 MNHEY, CDR2 SVGEGT. Deletions cut 4 bases from V and 6 bases from J, with 12 bases between. CDR3 size: 14 residues. The CDR3: CASSWPGVSGELFF. The CDR3 DNA sequence: TGTGCCAGCAGTTGGCCAGGGGTGTCCGGGGAGCTGTTTTTT.

This clone was seen just once. This chain connects TRBV5-4 to TRBJ1-2, with 8 bases lining up with TRBD1. The CDR3 totals 14 residues. CDR1 is SGHNT and CDR2 is YYREEE in the germline V gene (reference sequence). V lost 2 bases to trimming and J lost 5 bases; unmatched junction nucleotides: 5. CDR3 DNA sequence: TGTGCCAGCAGCTTTGGACAGGGTAGTTATGGCTACACCTTC. Residues: CASSFGQGSYGYTF.

The chain carries TRBV19 and TRBJ1-1; the D is unclear. From germline, CDR1 is LNHDA and CDR2 SQIVND (reference sequence). The CDR3 spans 14 residues. The V end lost 2 bases, the J end lost 3 bases, and 10 bases lay between the germline ends. In nucleotides, the CDR3 is TGTGCCAGTAGTATACTAGGCAGCTACACTGAAGCTTTCTTT. Protein sequence: CASSILGSYTEAFF.

V and J are TRBV7-3 and TRBJ2-2; 7 bases match TRBD1. V gave up 1 base and J gave up 5 bases; unmatched junction bases: 7. Germline CDR1 and CDR2: SGHTA and FQGTGA. The CDR3 extends over 16 amino acids. CDR3: CASSLSSRQGTGELFF. CDR3 coding DNA: TGTGCCAGCAGCTTAAGTTCGAGACAGGGAACCGGGGAGCTGTTTTTT.

The genes are TRBV18 and TRBJ2-1, with D unresolved. From germline, CDR1 is KGHSH and CDR2 LQKENI. V was shortened by 3 bases and J by 4 bases, with 13 bases between the two germline ends. The CDR3 loop spans 15 amino acids. Written as DNA, the CDR3 is TGTGCCAGCTCACCGGAACTCGACACGTACAATGAGCAGTTCTTC. Translated, it gives CASSPELDTYNEQFF.

The chain combines TRBV11-2 with TRBJ2-3; D not resolved. The CDR3 totals 12 residues. V lost 5 bases and J 11 bases, leaving 14 bases between the germline ends. Germline CDR1 reads SGHAT; CDR2 reads FQNNGV. As DNA, the CDR3 is TGTGCCAGCAGCCCCACGCGATCGGGGCAGTATTTT. Translated: CASSPTRSGQYF.

The chain has TRBV30 and TRBJ2-7; the match to TRBD2 covers 10 bases. CDR3 length: 13 residues. Germline V CDR1 and CDR2: GTSNPN, SVGIG (reference sequence). The V and J ends lost 3 bases and 4 bases, in that order; junction bases with no gene match: 3. The CDR3 nucleotides read TGTGCCTGGAGACTAGCGGGGAAGTACGAGCAGTACTTC. Its protein is CAWRLAGKYEQYF.

V gene TRBV7-6 combines with J gene TRBJ2-5, with 10 bases that match TRBD2. This CDR3 region has 17 residues. CDR1 is SGHVS, CDR2 FNYEAQ, per germline. The ends lost 1 base at V and 1 base at J; junction bases unmatched: 6. The chain's CDR3 is CASSLGSSGGIQETQYF. In DNA, the CDR3 is TGTGCCAGCAGCTTAGGTAGTAGCGGGGGGATCCAAGAGACCCAGTACTTC.

The J gene is TRBJ2-7, the V gene TRBV19; no firm D call. The CDR3 has 14 residues. The germline V gene has CDR1 LNHDA and CDR2 SQIVND (reference sequence). Trimming took 3 bases from V and 4 from J, leaving 13 bases between them. CDR3 loop: CASSIEVSTYEQYF. CDR3 bases: TGTGCCAGTAGTATTGAAGTGTCGACTTACGAGCAGTACTTC.

There are a few counts of this clone. The gene calls are TRBV5-4 and TRBJ1-1; tentatively, D is TRBD1 (6 bases). CDR3 length: 13 amino acids. Germline V gene sequence: CDR1 SGHNT, CDR2 YYREEE (reference sequence). Trimming removed 4 bases at V and 7 bases at J, with 14 bases between. The CDR3 bases are TGTGCCAGCAGCCCCGGGACACGGATTGAAGCTTTCTTT. As protein: CASSPGTRIEAFF.

This chain uses TRBV14 with TRBJ2-3; TRBD2 matches 8 bases. The CDR3 loop spans 15 amino acids. Trimming took 1 base from V and 5 from J; bases not matched to a gene: 5. Germline V gene sequence: CDR1 SGHDN, CDR2 FVKESK. CDR3 coding DNA: TGTGCCAGCAGCCAAGTCGGGGGGGCCATAGATACGCAGTATTTT. Translation: CASSQVGGAIDTQYF.

Only one count was recorded for this clone. The V gene is TRBV6-2 or TRBV6-3, the J gene TRBJ1-1; 11 bases are shared with TRBD1. The CDR3 covers 13 residues. V lost 5 bases and J lost 4; bases outside the gene matches: 0. Germline V gene lookup returns CDR1 MNHEY and CDR2 SVGEGT. CDR3 sequence reads: CASSGTGGTEAFF. In DNA form, the CDR3 reads TGTGCCAGCAGTGGGACAGGGGGCACTGAAGCTTTCTTT.

This rearrangement joins TRBV12-3 or TRBV12-4 to TRBJ1-3, with D possibly being TRBD1 (6 bases). V was shortened by 11 bases and J by 4 bases, with 15 bases between the two germline ends. CDR3 length equals 13 residues. CDR3: CACLRGGGNTIYF. Here the CDR3 DNA reads TGTGCCTGTTTACGGGGGGGCGGAAACACCATATATTTT.